The next 25 T cell receptor beta chains were all read from a single sample in a study of T cell responses to AZD1222 COVID-19 vaccine. TCRdb's copy holds only in-frame clones and misses some; the assay was immunoSEQ multiplex PCR. The table has some 200,000 clones, approximately 94% seen once. Specimen: peripheral blood, collected 28 days after the second dose of the MenACWY control vaccine. The receptor source for this set is an adult who received the MenACWY meningococcal vaccine as a control.

The rearrangement uses TRBV6-5 and TRBJ2-1, with unresolved D. Germline V gene data show CDR1 as MNHEY and CDR2 as SVGAGI. The CDR3 covers 16 residues. Trimming removed 1 base at V and 3 bases at J, with 13 bases between. The CDR3 nucleotides are TGTGCCAGCAGTTACTTTCCGGCCAGCATCTACAATGAGCAGTTCTTC. Protein: CASSYFPASIYNEQFF.

J is TRBJ1-3 and V is TRBV7-2, with D unclear. Germline assignment: CDR1 SGHTA and CDR2 FQGNSA. The CDR3 extends over 14 amino acids. With 5 bases removed from V and 4 bases from J, the gap between germline ends came to 12 bases. The DNA for the CDR3 is TGTGCCAGCAGCCCTAGTTCGCCCGGAAACACCATATATTTT. Protein sequence: CASSPSSPGNTIYF.

The CDR3 DNA reads TGTGCCAGCTTACGGGTCGATGAGCAGTTCTTC. Translated: CASLRVDEQFF. The V and J genes are TRBV6-5 and TRBJ2-1; D uncertain. V gave up 8 bases and J gave up 8 bases, with 10 bases separating them. CDR1 and CDR2 (germline): MNHEY, SVGAGI. There are 11 residues in the CDR3.

V and J are TRBV27 and TRBJ2-1; tentative D call: TRBD2 (5 bases). This CDR3 is 13 amino acids long. Germline-derived CDR1 and CDR2 are MNHEY and SMNVEV (reference sequence). V shed 6 bases and J shed 8 bases, with 14 bases lying between them. For the CDR3, the DNA is TGTGCCAGCAGACCCCTCGGGCGGGATGAGCAGTTCTTC. It encodes CASRPLGRDEQFF.

This chain joins TRBV7-9 and TRBJ2-7, with 7 nucleotides matching TRBD2. V gave up 0 bases and J gave up 3 bases; unmatched junction bases: 8. Germline assignment: CDR1 SEHNR and CDR2 FQNEAQ (reference sequence). The CDR3 extends over 16 amino acids. The CDR3 protein is CASSLARGRGSYEQYF. The CDR3 DNA is TGTGCCAGCAGCTTAGCCCGAGGGCGGGGGAGCTACGAGCAGTACTTC.

CDR3 sequence: CASQGQGGETQYF. For the CDR3, the DNA is TGTGCCAGCCAGGGGCAGGGCGGCGAGACCCAGTACTTC. The chain has TRBV28 and TRBJ2-5; D perhaps matches TRBD1 (6 bases). Trimming removed 8 bases from V and 5 bases from J, with 15 bases in between. The germline gives CDR1 MDHEN, CDR2 SYDVKM. The CDR3 loop spans 13 amino acids.

The J gene is TRBJ2-3, the V gene TRBV4-3; D remains unclear. The CDR3 has 13 residues. Trimming cost V 5 bases and J 3 bases, with 9 bases left between them. Germline V gene data show CDR1 as LGHNA and CDR2 as YSLEER. CDR3 nucleotide sequence: TGCGCCAGCAGCTGGTCCCCTACAGATACGCAGTATTTT. As protein: CASSWSPTDTQYF.

The J gene is TRBJ2-7, the V gene TRBV6-6; no firm D call. V was pared by 0 bases and J by 4 bases, with 10 bases between. The CDR3 is 14 residues long. Germline V gene data show CDR1 as MNHNY and CDR2 as SVGAGI (reference sequence). The chain's CDR3 is CASSYSPGIYEQYF. The CDR3, as DNA: TGTGCCAGCAGTTACTCTCCTGGGATATACGAGCAGTACTTC.

V gene TRBV7-9 combines with J gene TRBJ1-2; TRBD1 agrees at 7 bases. The V gene end was trimmed by 4 bases and the J gene end by 6 bases; junction bases not matched to a gene: 14. The CDR3 is 16 amino acids. Germline CDR1 and CDR2: SEHNR and FQNEAQ (reference sequence). Here the CDR3 reads CASSSNRFTGEDGYTF. CDR3 DNA sequence: TGTGCCAGCAGCTCTAACCGTTTTACAGGGGAAGATGGCTACACCTTC.

The chain recombines TRBV7-2 with TRBJ2-3, with 9 bases fitting TRBD2. This CDR3 spans 15 amino acids. Germline-derived CDR1 and CDR2 are SGHTA and FQGNSA. V trimming: 5 bases; J trimming: 2 bases; junction bases outside the gene matches: 5. The CDR3 reads CASSPLAGSTDTQYF. The CDR3 coding sequence is TGTGCCAGCAGCCCTCTAGCGGGGTCCACAGATACGCAGTATTTT.

The V and J genes are TRBV19 and TRBJ2-2, with D unresolved. The length of the CDR3 is 13 residues. The V gene's germline CDR1 is LNHDA and CDR2 SQIVND (reference sequence). V lost 7 bases, J lost 3 bases, and 9 bases lay in between. The CDR3 sequence: CASTVRDTGELFF. The CDR3, as DNA: TGTGCCAGTACGGTCCGGGACACCGGGGAGCTGTTTTTT.

The chain recombines TRBV21-1 with TRBJ2-7; TRBD2, the D gene given by the table, was not confirmed from the DNA. TRBV21-1 is designated a pseudogene. The CDR3 runs to 11 residues. This CDR3 reads CASSYPRGQYF. The CDR3 coding sequence is TGTGCCAGCAGCTATCCACGAGGGCAGTACTTC.

The V call is TRBV7-2, the J call TRBJ2-7; 7 bases fit TRBD1. V dropped 5 bases and J dropped 5; count of bases not matched to a gene: 15. Germline CDR1 and CDR2: SGHTA and FQGNSA. This CDR3 contains 16 residues. CDR3 nucleotides: TGTGCCAGCAGCCCAAGGGGGCGGGCAGGGGCCAACGAGCAGTACTTC. Translating it yields CASSPRGRAGANEQYF.

With respect to this clone: This sample also contains other DNA sequences that code for the same CDR3. This rearrangement joins TRBV6-5 to TRBJ1-1; perhaps TRBD1 as D (5 bases). CDR3 length: 13 residues. CDR1 and CDR2 (germline): MNHEY, SVGAGI. V was pared by 2 bases and J by 3 bases, with 7 bases between. CDR3: CASSYSRDTEAFF. CDR3 coding DNA: TGTGCCAGCAGTTACAGCAGGGACACTGAAGCTTTCTTT.

V usage is TRBV2 and J usage is TRBJ2-2; 9 nucleotides line up with TRBD2. The CDR3 runs to 16 residues. Germline V gene sequence: CDR1 SNHLY, CDR2 FYNNEI. Trimming at V came to 6 bases and at J to 4 bases, leaving 9 bases not matched to a gene. The CDR3 spells CASRSLAGSGTGELFF. The CDR3, as DNA: TGTGCCAGCAGGTCCCTAGCGGGGTCGGGCACCGGGGAGCTGTTTTTT.

Notes on this clone: In the same sample, other DNA sequences code for this CDR3. The V and J genes are TRBV6-2 or TRBV6-3 and TRBJ1-5; D is perhaps TRBD1 (5 bases). Germline loops: CDR1 MNHEY, CDR2 SVGEGT. The CDR3 sequence is 13 residues long. Trimming pared 2 bases from V and 6 bases from J, leaving 8 bases between. DNA for the CDR3: TGTGCCAGCAGTTACGGGGGGGGTCAGCCCCAGCATTTT. This gives the protein CASSYGGGQPQHF.

The chain carries TRBV24-1 and TRBJ1-2, with D perhaps matching TRBD1 (6 bases). The CDR3 is made up of 15 amino acids. The germline CDR1 and CDR2 sequences are KGHDR and SFDVKD. Deletions cut 4 bases from V and 4 bases from J, with 15 bases between. CDR3 in DNA: TGTGCCACCAGTGAGGGCGTCGGGGGGCCCTATGGCTACACCTTC. It specifies CATSEGVGGPYGYTF.

The rearrangement uses TRBV4-3 and TRBJ1-2; 7 bases are a match to TRBD1. The ends lost 0 bases at V and 0 bases at J; junction bases unmatched: 1. The CDR3 is 15 amino acids. Germline V CDR1 and CDR2: LGHNA, YSLEER. CDR3 sequence: CASSQEQGANYGYTF. The CDR3 DNA sequence: TGCGCCAGCAGCCAAGAGCAGGGGGCTAACTATGGCTACACCTTC.

A single count supports this clone. The chain recombines TRBV5-1 with TRBJ2-7; weak D call: TRBD1 (5 bases). The CDR3 length is 12 residues. In germline, CDR1 is SGHRS, CDR2 YFSETQ. With 4 bases removed from V and 7 bases from J, the gap between germline ends came to 12 bases. The CDR3 loop is CASSGAYREQYF. The CDR3 DNA is TGCGCCAGCAGCGGGGCCTACAGGGAGCAGTACTTC.

The V call is TRBV6-5, the J call TRBJ1-2; maybe TRBD1 (6 bases). This CDR3 region has 13 residues. The germline gives CDR1 MNHEY, CDR2 SVGAGI. V lost 6 bases to trimming and J lost 2 bases, with 10 bases between them. The CDR3 loop reads CASRTGTNYGYTF. The CDR3, as DNA: TGTGCCAGCAGGACCGGGACAAACTATGGCTACACCTTC.

This chain connects TRBV6-1 to TRBJ2-1, with TRBD2 matching 11 bases. Looked up from germline, CDR1 is MNHNS and CDR2 is SASEGT. The CDR3 length is 15 residues. V shed 2 bases and J 9 bases; nucleotides not matched to a gene: 6. CDR3 in DNA: TGTGCCAGCAGTGAAAGTAGCGGGGGGGCCAGTGAGCAGTTCTTC. Translation gives CASSESSGGASEQFF.

The chain recombines TRBV19 with TRBJ1-4, with D perhaps matching TRBD1 (6 bases). This CDR3 has 14 residues. From germline, CDR1 is LNHDA and CDR2 SQIVND (reference sequence). The germline V and J ends were trimmed by 1 base and 8 bases, with 11 bases remaining between them. This chain's CDR3 is CASSIVQGGEKLFF. CDR3 coding DNA: TGTGCCAGTAGTATAGTACAGGGTGGCGAAAAACTGTTTTTT.

The chain combines TRBV28 with TRBJ2-3; 9 positions agree with TRBD1. Germline V CDR1 and CDR2: MDHEN, SYDVKM. This CDR3 has 20 residues. V lost 2 bases to trimming and J lost 4 bases; unmatched junction nucleotides: 19. The CDR3 coding sequence is TGTGCCAGCAGTTTACAGGCCCCGGGACAGGGTTTTGGTAAGGCAGATACGCAGTATTTT. Its translation is CASSLQAPGQGFGKADTQYF.

The rearrangement joins TRBV9 to TRBJ2-1; a possible D gene is TRBD2 (6 bases). This CDR3 is 14 amino acids long. The V end lost 3 bases, the J end lost 4 bases, and 11 bases lay between the germline ends. CDR1 is SGDLS and CDR2 is YYNGEE in the germline V gene. Here the CDR3 reads CASSAGTSYNEQFF. The DNA of the CDR3 is TGTGCCAGCAGCGCCGGGACTTCATACAATGAGCAGTTCTTC.

This chain joins TRBV7-9 and TRBJ1-4; D might be TRBD1 (5 bases). CDR1 and CDR2 (germline): SEHNR, FQNEAQ (reference sequence). Between the trimmed V and J ends, which lost 5 bases and 4 bases, there was a span of 20 bases. The CDR3 extends over 17 amino acids. DNA for the CDR3: TGTGCCAGCAGCGATACGTCGGGGGGGAACCTTAATGAAAAACTGTTTTTT. It codes for CASSDTSGGNLNEKLFF.